This T cell receptor (beta chain) derives from a study of cytomegalovirus exposure and HLA in healthy donors. Broader study findings: In vitro experiments confirmed that three CMV-associated chains were specific for CMV antigens.

The ends were cut back, 3 bases at V and 4 bases at J, with 19 bases in the middle. The CDR3 spans 16 residues. Germline V gives CDR1 LGHNA, CDR2 YSLEER. Concerning this clone itself: The antigen is unknown.

This table comes from immunoSEQ multiplex PCR, and its TCRdb copy is limited to in-frame clones, with some not included. The sample includes a few hundred thousand clones, around 86% of them seen just once. Material for sequencing was PBMCs. The rearrangement joins TRBV4-3 to TRBJ2-7, with D perhaps matching TRBD2 (5 bases). This sequence originates from a woman between 18 and 29 years old in good health and CMV-seronegative. CDR3 DNA sequence: TGCGCCAGCAGCCAGACGTTGGGGTCCAGCGGATACGAGCAGTACTTC. Translation gives CASSQTLGSSGYEQYF.